Listed below are T cell receptor beta chains from one sample, sequenced in a study of vaccination and CD4 T cells after COVID-19. Antigens for these TCRs are unknown. TCRdb reanalysed the PCR reads using MiXCR and keeps one entry per CDR3 protein. The table records over 10,000 distinct CDR3 sequences, about 56% of them present only once. The sample taken for sequencing was CD4+ T cells from blood, cultured in vitro. These receptors were taken from a human donor who had recovered from COVID-19. Each CDR3 is given with its conserved first and last residue. A D gene is named only where the DNA matches it firmly. Clone sizes are given selectively: once, few, many, or a class where the clone is expanded.

d_call	clone_size	v_call	j_call	cdr3_aa	cdr3_nt
-	few	TRBV14	TRBJ1-2	CASSPPHSGYTF	TGTGCCAGCAGCCCCCCTCACTCTGGCTACACCTTC
-	-	TRBV7-3	TRBJ2-6	CASSHLPGLGVAGANVLTF	TGTGCCAGCAGCCACCTCCCCGGGTTGGGTGTAGCTGGGGCCAACGTCCTGACTTTC
-	-	TRBV27	TRBJ2-3	CASRSSGTDTQYF	TGTGCCAGCAGATCCTCTGGCACAGATACGCAGTATTTT
-	-	TRBV10-2	TRBJ1-2	CASSVNAYPRYGYTF	TGCGCCAGCAGTGTAAACGCCTACCCCCGCTATGGCTACACCTTC
-	-	TRBV20-1	TRBJ2-5	CSALVSGEETQYF	TGCAGTGCCTTAGTTTCGGGGGAAGAGACCCAGTACTTC
-	-	TRBV2	TRBJ1-6	CASSEGWRVYNSPLHF	TGTGCCAGCAGTGAGGGTTGGAGGGTTTATAATTCACCCCTCCACTTT
-	few	TRBV5-6	TRBJ1-5	CASNFGGSNQPQHF	TGTGCCAGCAACTTCGGGGGGAGCAATCAGCCCCAGCATTTT
TRBD1	-	TRBV25-1	TRBJ2-7	CATHDRANEQYF	TGTGCCACCCACGACAGGGCCAACGAGCAGTACTTC
-	-	TRBV3-1	TRBJ2-3	CASSQDYTDTQYF	TGTGCCAGCAGCCAAGACTACACAGATACTCAGTATTTT
TRBD1	few	TRBV6-5	TRBJ1-5	CASSYSRQGHQPQHF	TGTGCCAGCAGTTACTCGAGACAGGGGCATCAGCCCCAGCATTTT
-	-	TRBV5-1	TRBJ2-7	CASSLGRGGYEQYF	TGCGCCAGCAGCTTGGGGCGGGGTGGCTACGAGCAGTACTTC
-	-	TRBV12-3/TRBV12-4	TRBJ1-5	CASSLSGLGAQHF	TGTGCCAGCAGTTTAAGCGGGCTCGGGGCCCAGCATTTT
TRBD1	-	TRBV28	TRBJ1-5	CASTATGGNNQPQHF	TGTGCCAGCACTGCGACAGGGGGCAACAATCAGCCCCAGCATTTT
-	once	TRBV28	TRBJ1-2	CASSLNSYGYTF	TGTGCCAGCAGTTTAAACAGCTATGGCTACACCTTC
TRBD1	-	TRBV5-1	TRBJ1-4	CASRQGQGILAKLFF	TGCGCCAGCAGACAAGGACAGGGGATCTTAGCAAAACTGTTTTTT
-	-	TRBV7-6	TRBJ1-4	CASSGLGGANEKLFF	TGTGCCAGCAGCGGCCTCGGGGGGGCTAATGAAAAACTGTTTTTT
-	-	TRBV6-5	TRBJ1-1	CASSYSRRAGTEAFF	TGTGCCAGCAGTTACTCTCGGAGGGCGGGCACTGAAGCTTTCTTT
-	few	TRBV19	TRBJ2-3	CASSVGLDTQYF	TGTGCCAGTAGTGTAGGGTTAGATACGCAGTATTTT
-	few	TRBV20-1	TRBJ2-5	CSARLQGRDQETQYF	TGCAGTGCTAGACTCCAGGGGAGAGACCAAGAGACCCAGTACTTC
-	-	TRBV20-1	TRBJ2-1	CSARNYNEQFF	TGCAGTGCTAGAAACTACAATGAGCAGTTCTTC
-	-	TRBV12-3/TRBV12-4	TRBJ1-2	CASSMGDGFGYTF	TGTGCCAGCAGCATGGGGGACGGGTTCGGCTACACCTTC
-	-	TRBV28	TRBJ2-7	CASRPRDGISYEQYF	TGTGCCAGCAGACCTCGGGACGGCATCTCCTACGAGCAGTACTTC
-	-	TRBV6-5	TRBJ1-2	CASSYRGDGYTF	TGTGCCAGCAGTTACCGGGGGGATGGCTACACCTTC
-	-	TRBV7-8	TRBJ2-1	CAVTGGAYNEQFF	TGTGCCGTCACCGGGGGTGCCTACAATGAGCAGTTCTTC
-	-	TRBV6-2/TRBV6-3	TRBJ2-5	CASSYAEQETQYF	TGTGCCAGCAGTTATGCGGAACAAGAGACCCAGTACTTC
-	few	TRBV21-1	TRBJ1-3	CASSASTISGNTIYF	TGTGCCAGCAGCGCCTCGACTATCTCTGGAAACACCATATATTTT
-	once	TRBV20-1	TRBJ2-7	CSAEGPGGDYEQYF	TGCAGTGCAGAGGGACCGGGCGGAGACTACGAGCAGTACTTC
-	few	TRBV6-1	TRBJ2-1	CASSIGNEQFF	TGTGCCAGCAGTATAGGGAATGAGCAGTTCTTC
-	-	TRBV7-2	TRBJ2-5	CASSTGPDIQETQYF	TGTGCCAGCAGCACTGGACCAGACATCCAAGAGACCCAGTACTTC
-	-	TRBV24-1	TRBJ2-3	CATSDSQGGTTDTQYF	TGTGCCACCAGTGATTCCCAGGGCGGTACCACAGATACGCAGTATTTT
-	-	TRBV19	TRBJ2-7	CASSNLDEQYF	TGTGCCAGTAGCAATCTGGACGAGCAGTACTTC
TRBD1	-	TRBV12-3/TRBV12-4	TRBJ1-1	CASTLISGAGGTEAFF	TGTGCCAGCACCTTAATAAGTGGGGCAGGGGGCACTGAAGCTTTCTTT
-	few	TRBV21-1	TRBJ2-3	CASSKAGRQGAKTDTQYF	TGTGCCAGCAGCAAAGCGGGCCGACAGGGGGCTAAGACAGATACGCAGTATTTT
-	-	TRBV7-2	TRBJ2-3	CASSFPDTQYF	TGTGCCAGCAGCTTTCCAGATACGCAGTATTTT
TRBD2	few	TRBV7-2	TRBJ2-5	CASSLALAVETQYF	TGTGCCAGCAGCTTAGCGCTAGCGGTAGAGACCCAGTACTTC
-	-	TRBV23-1	TRBJ1-5	CASSRGAESENQPQHF	TGCGCCAGCAGCCGCGGCGCGGAATCGGAAAATCAGCCCCAGCATTTT
-	-	TRBV2	TRBJ2-7	CVSKSVIETVTYEQYF	TGTGTCAGCAAGTCGGTGATTGAGACCGTGACCTACGAGCAGTACTTC
-	-	TRBV27	TRBJ2-3	CASSSAGLPADTQYF	TGTGCCAGCAGTTCGGCTGGCCTCCCGGCAGATACGCAGTATTTT
TRBD1	-	TRBV20-1	TRBJ2-3	CSARRGQTSTDTQYF	TGCAGTGCTAGAAGGGGACAGACTAGCACAGATACGCAGTATTTT
-	-	TRBV10-3	TRBJ2-5	CARWGRGLETQYF	TGTGCCAGGTGGGGGAGAGGTTTGGAGACCCAGTACTTC
TRBD1	-	TRBV6-1	TRBJ2-5	CASTIRTGGGETQYF	TGTGCCAGCACTATTCGGACAGGGGGGGGAGAGACCCAGTACTTC
-	-	TRBV6-5	TRBJ1-2	CASSYSSTGTVYGYTF	TGTGCCAGCAGTTATAGCAGTACTGGTACCGTCTATGGCTACACCTTC
TRBD2	-	TRBV7-3	TRBJ2-5	CASSWSGSLQETQYF	TGTGCCAGCAGTTGGAGCGGGAGCCTGCAAGAGACCCAGTACTTC
-	-	TRBV21-1	TRBJ2-5	CASSNSGQYQETQYF	TGTGCCAGCAGCAATTCCGGACAGTACCAAGAGACCCAGTACTTC
TRBD2	few	TRBV20-1	TRBJ2-7	CSASNPSGRDYEQYF	TGCAGTGCTAGTAACCCTAGCGGGAGGGACTACGAGCAGTACTTC
-	-	TRBV19	TRBJ1-1	CASSIPSPGSTFF	TGTGCCAGTAGTATTCCATCACCAGGGTCGACTTTCTTT
-	-	TRBV19	TRBJ1-3	CASSQLLISGNTIYF	TGTGCCAGTAGTCAACTTTTGATCTCTGGAAACACCATATATTTT
-	few	TRBV18	TRBJ1-6	CASSERSYNSPLHF	TGTGCCAGCTCAGAGCGCTCCTATAATTCACCCCTCCACTTT
-	once	TRBV5-1	TRBJ2-5	CASSRKNLETQYF	TGCGCCAGCAGCCGTAAAAATCTGGAGACCCAGTACTTC
-	-	TRBV20-1	TRBJ2-5	CSARSVQETQYF	TGCAGTGCTAGATCGGTGCAAGAGACCCAGTACTTC